The T cell receptor beta chain described here comes from a study of siplizumab effects on memory and regulatory T cells. Notes on the study in general: Naive or memory phenotype was unassignable for roughly 75-96% of proliferating CD4+ or CD8+ clones. Treg-derived clones made up an average of approximately 70% of mappable alloreactive CD4+ clones with siplizumab and about 26% in controls.

This clone was detected a few times. Its antigen remains unknown. Sequencing was performed with immunoSEQ multiplex PCR; in TCRdb, only in-frame clones are kept and a portion is missing. The data contain roughly 100,000 clones, more than 85% of them singletons. Germline CDR1 is SGHDN and CDR2 is FVKESK. The CDR3 runs to 15 residues. The V gene end was trimmed by 3 bases and the J gene end by 8 bases; junction bases not matched to a gene: 11. The chain employs TRBV14 and TRBJ1-1, with 8 positions matching TRBD1. This clonotype was sampled from a human donor in good health. The sample comprised CD4+ T cells sorted from blood. The CDR3 DNA follows: TGTGCCAGCAGCCAGAAACAGGGGGTCTTTTTCGAAGCTTTCTTT. Translated: CASSQKQGVFFEAFF.